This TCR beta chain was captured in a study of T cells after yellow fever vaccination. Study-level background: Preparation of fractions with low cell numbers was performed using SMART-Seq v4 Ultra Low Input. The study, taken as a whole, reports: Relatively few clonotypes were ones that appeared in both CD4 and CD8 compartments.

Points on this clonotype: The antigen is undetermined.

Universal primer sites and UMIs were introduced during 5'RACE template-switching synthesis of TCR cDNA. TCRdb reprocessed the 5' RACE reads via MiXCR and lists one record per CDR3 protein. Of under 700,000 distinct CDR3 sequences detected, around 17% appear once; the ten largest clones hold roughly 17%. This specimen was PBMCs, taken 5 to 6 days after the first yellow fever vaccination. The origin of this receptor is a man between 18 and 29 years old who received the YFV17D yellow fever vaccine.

CDR3 in amino acids: CASSQTPDGYTF. CDR3 nucleotide sequence: TGTGCCAGCAGCCAAACACCAGATGGCTACACCTTC. The V gene is TRBV4-2, the J gene TRBJ1-2; D ambiguous. The CDR3 spans 12 residues. CDR1 and CDR2 (germline): LGHNA, YNFKEQ. Trimming took 2 bases from V and 6 from J, leaving 7 bases between them.